This TCR beta chain emerged from a study of blood T cell repertoires in COVID-19. In the original analysis: From reference gene primer amplification, estimates of nucleated cell counts were derived. TCRdb's copy holds only in-frame clones and misses some; the assay was immunoSEQ multiplex PCR. The V and J calls and the clone size are those of that table, but D and trimming were determined from the DNA. The table lists roughly 87,000 clones, around nine tenths of them singletons. The CDR3 extends over 15 amino acids. Germline V gene sequence: CDR1 LGHNA, CDR2 YSLEER. With 2 bases clipped from V and 7 bases from J, the junction kept 9 bases outside the gene matches.

V and J are TRBV4-3 and TRBJ1-2; TRBD1 aligns across 8 bases. The sequenced material came from peripheral blood. The receptor was derived from a middle-aged man with acute or convalescent COVID-19. Written as DNA, the CDR3 is TGCGCCAGCAGCCAAAATAACAGGGGGATATCTGGCTACACCTTC. The encoded protein is CASSQNNRGISGYTF.